The entry below gives a single T cell receptor beta chain sequence along with its context. Its specificity is unknown. Deletions cut 4 bases from V and 3 bases from J, with 5 bases between. Germline V CDR1 and CDR2: SGDLS, YYNGEE. The CDR3 length is 11 residues. Nominal health characterized the donors when sampled, though unrecorded immune exposures were likely. This sample was taken from a study of cytomegalovirus exposure and HLA in healthy donors. Background on the study: A data release that came early held roughly 80 million unique TCRs from HLA-typed donors. Study-wide points: Reportedly, diagnosis of cytomegalovirus status by the classifier showed high specificity and sensitivity. Reports state that TCR beta sequences accurately predicted most subjects' HLA-A and HLA-B alleles.

Researchers ran the PCR with 60 Vbeta and 13 Jbeta primers. Sequencing was performed with immunoSEQ multiplex PCR; in TCRdb, only in-frame clones are kept and a portion is missing. Altogether 95,000 to 150,000 clones are present, around 76% being singletons, with the ten largest covering roughly 31%. Sequencing was performed on PBMCs. The chain couples TRBV9 to TRBJ2-7; no reliable D call. The receptor comes from a man in his 60s in good health and CMV-seropositive. CDR3 region: CASSSGYEQYF. In DNA form, the CDR3 reads TGTGCCAGCAGCTCCGGCTACGAGCAGTACTTC. Using reference TRBV9 and TRBJ2-7 for the parts outside the CDR3, the full variable domain is DSGVTQTPKHLITATGQRVTLRCSPRSGDLSVYWYQQSLDQGLQFLIQYYNGEERAKGNILERFSAQQFPDLHSELNLSSLELGDSALYFCASSSGYEQYFGPGTRLTVT.